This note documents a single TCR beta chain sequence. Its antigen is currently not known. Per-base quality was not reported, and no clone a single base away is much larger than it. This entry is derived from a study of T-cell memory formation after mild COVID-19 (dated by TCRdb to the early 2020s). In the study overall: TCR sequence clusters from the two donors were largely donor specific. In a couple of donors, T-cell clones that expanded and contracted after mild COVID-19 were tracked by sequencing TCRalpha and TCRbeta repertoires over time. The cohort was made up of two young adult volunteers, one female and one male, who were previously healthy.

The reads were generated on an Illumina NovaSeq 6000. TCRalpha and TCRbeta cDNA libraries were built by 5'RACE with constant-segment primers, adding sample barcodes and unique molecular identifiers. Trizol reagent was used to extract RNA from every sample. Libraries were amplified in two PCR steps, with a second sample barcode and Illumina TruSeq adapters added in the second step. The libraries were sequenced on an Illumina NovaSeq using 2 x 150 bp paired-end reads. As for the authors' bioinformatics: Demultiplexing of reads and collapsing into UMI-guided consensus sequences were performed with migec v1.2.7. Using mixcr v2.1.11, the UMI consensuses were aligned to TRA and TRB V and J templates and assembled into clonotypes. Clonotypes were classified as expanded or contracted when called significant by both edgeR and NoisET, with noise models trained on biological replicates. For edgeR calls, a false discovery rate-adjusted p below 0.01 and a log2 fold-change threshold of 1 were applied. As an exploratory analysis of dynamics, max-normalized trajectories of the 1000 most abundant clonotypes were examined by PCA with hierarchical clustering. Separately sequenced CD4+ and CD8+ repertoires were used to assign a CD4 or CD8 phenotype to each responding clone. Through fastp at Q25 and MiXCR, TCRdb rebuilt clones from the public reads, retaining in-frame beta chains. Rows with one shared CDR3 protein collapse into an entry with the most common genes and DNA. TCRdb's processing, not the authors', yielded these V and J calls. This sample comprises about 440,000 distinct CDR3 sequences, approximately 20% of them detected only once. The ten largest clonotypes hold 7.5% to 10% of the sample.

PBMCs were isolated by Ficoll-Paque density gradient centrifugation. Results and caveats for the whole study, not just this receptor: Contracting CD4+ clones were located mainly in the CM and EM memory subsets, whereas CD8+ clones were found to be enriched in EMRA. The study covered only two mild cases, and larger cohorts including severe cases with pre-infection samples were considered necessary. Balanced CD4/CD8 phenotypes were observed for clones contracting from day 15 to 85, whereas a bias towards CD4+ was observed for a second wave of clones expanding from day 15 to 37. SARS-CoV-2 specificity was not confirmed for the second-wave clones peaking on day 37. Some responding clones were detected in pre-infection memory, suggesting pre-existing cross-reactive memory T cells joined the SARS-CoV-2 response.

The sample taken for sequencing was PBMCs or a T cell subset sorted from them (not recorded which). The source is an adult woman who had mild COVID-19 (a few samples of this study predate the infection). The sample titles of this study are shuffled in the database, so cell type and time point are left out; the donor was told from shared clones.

This receptor carries the CDR3 CASSSAGLAGRTDTQYF. The DNA is TGTGCCAGCAGTTCCGCGGGACTAGCGGGACGCACAGATACGCAGTATTTT. The chain was built from TRBV6-5 and TRBJ2-3, and TRBD2 aligns with 13 junction nucleotides. Relative to germline, V is missing 4 bases and J is missing 1 base, with 5 bases of the junction outside any gene match. CDR1 and CDR2 are read off the germline V gene as MNHEY and SVGAGI. Counted from cysteine to phenylalanine, this CDR3 has 17 amino acids. Only CDR3 DNA is held: 51 bases, read in frame from base 1.